These 2 T cell receptor beta chains share one sample of origin, sequenced in a study of T cells after yellow fever vaccination. TCRdb redid the calling of the 5' RACE reads with MiXCR, one entry per CDR3 protein. The repertoire has some 500,000 distinct CDR3 sequences, roughly 14% of them found once; the top ten carry more than 13%. The specimen was PBMCs, collected on the day of the yellow fever booster vaccination. Receptors originate from a man under 40 who received the YFV17D yellow fever vaccine.

There are a few counts of this clonotype. The gene calls are TRBV4-3 and TRBJ1-4; D not certain. The CDR3 spans 14 residues. V shed 2 bases and J shed 6 bases, with 10 bases lying between them. Germline lookup yields CDR1 LGHNA and CDR2 YSLEER. Here the CDR3 reads CASSQQAGDEKLFF. The CDR3 region has the DNA TGCGCCAGCAGCCAACAGGCCGGGGATGAAAAACTGTTTTTT.

This clonotype was seen more than once but under ten times. This rearrangement joins TRBV4-3 to TRBJ1-4, with D hard to call. Per the germline V gene, CDR1 is LGHNA and CDR2 is YSLEER. CDR3 length: 18 amino acids. Trimming shortened V by 4 bases and J by 0 bases, and 18 bases separated the two germline ends. CDR3 coding DNA: TGCGCCAGCAGCCCCCTTGGCCAGAGTTTTGCAACTAATGAAAAACTGTTTTTT. It yields the protein CASSPLGQSFATNEKLFF.